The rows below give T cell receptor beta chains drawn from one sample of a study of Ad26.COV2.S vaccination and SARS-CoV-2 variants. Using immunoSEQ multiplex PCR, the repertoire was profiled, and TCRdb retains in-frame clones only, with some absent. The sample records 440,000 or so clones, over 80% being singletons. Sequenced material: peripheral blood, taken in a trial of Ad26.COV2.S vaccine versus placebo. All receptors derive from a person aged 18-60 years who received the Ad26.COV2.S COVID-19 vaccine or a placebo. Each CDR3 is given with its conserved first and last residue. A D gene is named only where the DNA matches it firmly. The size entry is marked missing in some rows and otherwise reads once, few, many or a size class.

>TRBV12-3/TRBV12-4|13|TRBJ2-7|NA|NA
TGTGCCAGCAGTTACGGGGGAAGTTACGAGCAGTACTTC
CASSYGGSYEQYF
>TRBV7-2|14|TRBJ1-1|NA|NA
TGTGCCAGCAGACCAAGACAGACGAACACTGAAGCTTTCTTT
CASRPRQTNTEAFF
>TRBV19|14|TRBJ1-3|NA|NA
TGTGCCACCAAAGGGTCTCTCTCTGGAAACACCATATATTTT
CATKGSLSGNTIYF
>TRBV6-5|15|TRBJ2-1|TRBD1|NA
TGTGCCAGCAGACGCGGGACAGGGTTTTACAATGAGCAGTTCTTC
CASRRGTGFYNEQFF
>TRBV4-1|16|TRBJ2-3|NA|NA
TGCGCCAGCAGCCGATCCCAGTACGGGGCCACAGATACGCAGTATTTT
CASSRSQYGATDTQYF
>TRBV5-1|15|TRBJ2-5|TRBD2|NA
TGCGCCAGCAGCCCGGGACTAGCGAACCAAGAGACCCAGTACTTC
CASSPGLANQETQYF
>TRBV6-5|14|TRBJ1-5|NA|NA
TGTGCCAGCAGTTACAGAGACGGTAATCAGCCCCAGCATTTT
CASSYRDGNQPQHF
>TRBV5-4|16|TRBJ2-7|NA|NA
TGTGCCAGCAGGGATACTCCGGGACAAAGCTCCTACGAGCAGTACTTC
CASRDTPGQSSYEQYF
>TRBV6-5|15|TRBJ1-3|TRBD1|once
TGTGCCAGCAGTTCATACAGGGGAACTGGAAACACCATATATTTT
CASSSYRGTGNTIYF
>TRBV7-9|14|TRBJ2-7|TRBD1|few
TGTGCCAGCAGCGCGGACAGGGACTCCTACGAGCAGTACTTC
CASSADRDSYEQYF
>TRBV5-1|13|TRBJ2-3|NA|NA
TGCGCCAGCAGCTTGGGACTTACGGATACGCAGTATTTT
CASSLGLTDTQYF
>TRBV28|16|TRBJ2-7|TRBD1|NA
TGTGCCAGCAGTGCCTTGGGACAGGGGATTTCCCACGAGCAGTACTTC
CASSALGQGISHEQYF
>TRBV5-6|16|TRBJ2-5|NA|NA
TGTGCCAGCAGCTTGATTTTGGAAGCACCGGGGGAGACCCAGTACTTC
CASSLILEAPGETQYF
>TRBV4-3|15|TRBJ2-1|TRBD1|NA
TGCGCCAGCAGCCAAGGGACAGGGGGTCCCAATGAGCAGTTCTTC
CASSQGTGGPNEQFF
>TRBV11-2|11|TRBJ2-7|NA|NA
TGTGCCAGCAGCTCTTGGTACGAGCAGTACTTC
CASSSWYEQYF
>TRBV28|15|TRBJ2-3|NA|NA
TGTGCCAGCAGTTCAGGGGCTATAGGGTCAGATACGCAGTATTTT
CASSSGAIGSDTQYF
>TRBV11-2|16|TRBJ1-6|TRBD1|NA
TGTGCCAGCAGCTTAGTTGTTGGGACAGGCAACTCACCCCTCCACTTT
CASSLVVGTGNSPLHF
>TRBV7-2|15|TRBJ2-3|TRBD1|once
TGTGCCAGCAGCTTAGTAGGGGGCCCGACAGATACGCAGTATTTT
CASSLVGGPTDTQYF
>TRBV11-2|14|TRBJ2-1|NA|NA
TGTGCCAGCAGCTTAGCCACAACGGTCAATGAGCAGTTCTTC
CASSLATTVNEQFF
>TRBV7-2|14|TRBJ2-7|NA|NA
TGTGCCAGCAGCTTTTACGACTCCTATCCCGAGCAGTACTTC
CASSFYDSYPEQYF
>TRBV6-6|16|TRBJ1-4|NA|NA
TGTGCCAGCAGTTACACCGGGGGAGAGGCTAAGGAAAAACTGTTTTTT
CASSYTGGEAKEKLFF
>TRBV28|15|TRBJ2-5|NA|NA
TGTGCCAGCAGAGTCGCAGGGGGGGGACGAGAGACCCAGTACTTC
CASRVAGGGRETQYF
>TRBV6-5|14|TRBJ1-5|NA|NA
TGTGCCAGCATACCCGGAGGGGGAGGTCAGCCCCAGCATTTT
CASIPGGGGQPQHF
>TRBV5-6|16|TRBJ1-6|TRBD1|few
TGTGCCAGCAGCCTCACGTGGGACAGGGAGAATTCACCCCTCCACTTT
CASSLTWDRENSPLHF
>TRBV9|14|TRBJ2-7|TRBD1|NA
TGTGCCAGCAGCCAAGGGACAGGGCAGTACGAGCAGTACTTC
CASSQGTGQYEQYF
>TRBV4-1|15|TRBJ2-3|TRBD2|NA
TGCGCCAGCAGCTTAGCGGGGGAATGGGGAGATACGCAGTATTTT
CASSLAGEWGDTQYF
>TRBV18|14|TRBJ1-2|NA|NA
TGTGCCAGCTCACTGACCGAAACTAACTATGGCTACACCTTC
CASSLTETNYGYTF
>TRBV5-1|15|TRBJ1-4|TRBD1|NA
TGCGCCAGCAGCCTCGGGACAGGGTCTAATGAAAAACTGTTTTTT
CASSLGTGSNEKLFF
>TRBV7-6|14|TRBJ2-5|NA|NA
TGTGCCAGCAGCCCAAACGTGGGCACAGAGACCCAGTACTTC
CASSPNVGTETQYF
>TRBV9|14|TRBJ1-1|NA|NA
TGTGCCAGCAGCGTTCGAGGGGCCGGGACTGAAGCTTTCTTT
CASSVRGAGTEAFF
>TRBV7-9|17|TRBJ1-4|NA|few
TGTGCCAGCAGCTTAGCGAGGGGACCAGGGATTAATGAAAAACTGTTTTTT
CASSLARGPGINEKLFF
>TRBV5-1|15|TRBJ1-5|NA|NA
TGCGCCAGCAGCTCCGGGGGGGGAAATAATCAGCCCCAGCATTTT
CASSSGGGNNQPQHF
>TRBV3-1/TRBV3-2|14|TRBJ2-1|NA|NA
TGTGCCAGCAGCCAAGACGGGTCACCACATGAGCAGTTCTTC
CASSQDGSPHEQFF
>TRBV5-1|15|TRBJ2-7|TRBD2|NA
TGCGCCAGCAGCTTGGCCCCGGGGGGATCCTACGAGCAGTACTTC
CASSLAPGGSYEQYF
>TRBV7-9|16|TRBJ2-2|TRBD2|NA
TGTGCCAGCAGCTTAGACTTGGGGGGGAGCACCGGGGAGCTGTTTTTT
CASSLDLGGSTGELFF
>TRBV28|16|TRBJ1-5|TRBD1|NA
TGTGCCAGCAGTTCCTGGACAGGAACAAGGAATCAGCCCCAGCATTTT
CASSSWTGTRNQPQHF
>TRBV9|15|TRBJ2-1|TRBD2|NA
TGTGCCAGCAGCGTAATAGCGGGGGGGTTCAATGAGCAGTTCTTC
CASSVIAGGFNEQFF
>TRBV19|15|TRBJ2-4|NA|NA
TGTGCCAGTAGACCCTCCGCAGGGTCAGGGGACATTCAGTACTTC
CASRPSAGSGDIQYF
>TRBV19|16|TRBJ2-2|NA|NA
TGTGCCAGTACCTCGGATTGGGGACCGAACACCGGGGAGCTGTTTTTT
CASTSDWGPNTGELFF
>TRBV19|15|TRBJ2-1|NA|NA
TGTGCCAGTAGTGGTTCGAGGATCTCAACTGGGGAGCAGTTCTTC
CASSGSRISTGEQFF
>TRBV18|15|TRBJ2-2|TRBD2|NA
TGTGCCAGCACCTTAGCGGGCTCGAACACCGGGGAGCTGTTTTTT
CASTLAGSNTGELFF
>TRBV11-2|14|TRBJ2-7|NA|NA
TGTGCCAGCAGCTTAGGTCTCAGAGCCTACGAGCAGTACTTC
CASSLGLRAYEQYF
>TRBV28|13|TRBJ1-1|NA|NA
TGTGCCAGCAGTTTACAGGGTGTAACTGAAGCTTTCTTT
CASSLQGVTEAFF
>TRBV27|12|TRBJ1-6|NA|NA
TGTGCCAGCGCACAAGGGAATTCACCCCTCCACTTT
CASAQGNSPLHF
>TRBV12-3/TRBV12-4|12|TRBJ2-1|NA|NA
TGTGCCAGCAGTTTACTCAGGAATGAGCAGTTCTTC
CASSLLRNEQFF
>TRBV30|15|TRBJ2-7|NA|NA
TGTGCCTGGCTTATCCAAGTGGGCTACACCTACGAGCAGTACTTC
CAWLIQVGYTYEQYF
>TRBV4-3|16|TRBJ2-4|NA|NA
TGCGCCAGCAGCCAAGACCAGATAATAGCCAAAAACATTCAGTACTTC
CASSQDQIIAKNIQYF
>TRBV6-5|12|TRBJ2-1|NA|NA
TGTGCCATAGGGGCAGCTTACAATGAGCAGTTCTTC
CAIGAAYNEQFF
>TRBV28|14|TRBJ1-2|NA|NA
TGTGCCAGCAGTCTAACCGGGACTCCCAGTGGCTACACCTTC
CASSLTGTPSGYTF
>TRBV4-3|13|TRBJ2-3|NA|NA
TGCGCCAGCAGCCAACAGGGCTCAGATACGCAGTATTTT
CASSQQGSDTQYF
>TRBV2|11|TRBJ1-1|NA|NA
TGTGCCAGCATCGTCCTATCAGAAGCTTTCTTT
CASIVLSEAFF
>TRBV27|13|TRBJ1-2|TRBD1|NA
TGTGCCAGCAGTGACGGGACAGCCTATGGCTACACCTTC
CASSDGTAYGYTF
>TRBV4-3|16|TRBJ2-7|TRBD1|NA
TGCGCCAGCAGCCAAGTCTCGGGACAGGGGTCCTACGAGCAGTACTTC
CASSQVSGQGSYEQYF
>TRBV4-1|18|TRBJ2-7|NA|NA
TGCGCCAGCAGCCGTGATCTGGGAACCATAAGGGGAACCTACGAGCAGTACTTC
CASSRDLGTIRGTYEQYF
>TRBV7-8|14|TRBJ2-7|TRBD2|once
TGTGCCAGCAGCTTAGCGAACGGGGGGGCCTCCCAGTACTTC
CASSLANGGASQYF
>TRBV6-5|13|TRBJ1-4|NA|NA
TGTGCCAGCAGTTTAAACTATAATGAAAAACTGTTTTTT
CASSLNYNEKLFF
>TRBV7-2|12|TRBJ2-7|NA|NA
TGTGCCAGCAGCTTATCTCCCTACGAGCAGTACTTC
CASSLSPYEQYF
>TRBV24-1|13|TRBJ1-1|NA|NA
TGTGCCACCGTCGGTGGCCCGAACACTGAAGCTTTCTTT
CATVGGPNTEAFF
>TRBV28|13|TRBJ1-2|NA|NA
TGTGCCAGCAGTTTTGACAGACAAGATGGCTACACCTTC
CASSFDRQDGYTF